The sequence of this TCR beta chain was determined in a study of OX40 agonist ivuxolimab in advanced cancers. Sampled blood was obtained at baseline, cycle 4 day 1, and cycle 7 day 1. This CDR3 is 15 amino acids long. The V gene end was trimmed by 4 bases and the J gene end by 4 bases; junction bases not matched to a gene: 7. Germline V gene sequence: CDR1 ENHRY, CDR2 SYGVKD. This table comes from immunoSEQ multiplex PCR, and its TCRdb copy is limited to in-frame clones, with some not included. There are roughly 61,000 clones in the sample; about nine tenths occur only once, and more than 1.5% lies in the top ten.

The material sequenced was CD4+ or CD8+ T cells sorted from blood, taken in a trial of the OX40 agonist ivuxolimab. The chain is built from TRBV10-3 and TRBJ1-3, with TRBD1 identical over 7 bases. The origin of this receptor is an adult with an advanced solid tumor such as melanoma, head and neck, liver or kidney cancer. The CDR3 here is CAISGTTGTGNTIYF. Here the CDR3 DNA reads TGTGCCATCAGTGGGACGACAGGGACAGGAAACACCATATATTTT.